This TCR beta chain came from a study of human T cells and chemical hapten exposure. The germline V gene encodes CDR1 LGHNA and CDR2 YSLEER. The CDR3 extends over 21 amino acids. V was trimmed by 3 bases and J by 0 bases, leaving 24 bases between them. Time point described: patch test 2, 6 weeks after DPC sensitization. Sample treatment: therapeutic diphenylcyclopropenone sensitization with weekly scalp DPC. TCRdb reanalysed the RACE reads using MiXCR and keeps one entry per CDR3 protein. The data contain about 78,000 distinct CDR3 sequences, 6.5% to 10% of them singletons. The genes are TRBV4-3 and TRBJ2-6, with D possibly being TRBD1 (6 bases). The receptor comes from a woman in her forties or fifties with alopecia areata. Some clones in this sample may be carry-over from other donors' samples. The sequencing here drew on whole blood, taken in connection with sensitization to the hapten diphenylcyclopropenone (DPC). Here the CDR3 reads CASSQAPARQAFHSGANVLTF. CDR3 DNA sequence: TGCGCCAGCAGCCAGGCCCCAGCCAGACAGGCCTTCCACTCTGGGGCCAACGTCCTGACTTTC.